The T cell receptor (beta chain) under discussion was sequenced for a study of T cell responses to AZD1222 COVID-19 vaccine. Study observations and caveats: The study found Spike-specific TCR breadth and depth rose after two AZD1222 doses. Reportedly, nearly half the spike-specific TCRs target unmutated variant regions.

V dropped 1 base and J dropped 1; count of bases not matched to a gene: 3. The germline CDR1 and CDR2 sequences are KGHSH and LQKENI. CDR3 length: 16 amino acids. This clone came up a few times. What it binds is unknown. Profiled with immunoSEQ multiplex PCR; TCRdb holds only in-frame clones, not every one. The top ten clones hold about 4% of a sample with some 130,000 clones, approximately 84% of them seen once. The J gene is TRBJ2-2, the V gene TRBV18; 7 bases fit TRBD1. This material consisted of peripheral blood, taken on day 0 of AZD1222 vaccination. The TCR originated in an adult in good health. DNA of the CDR3: TGTGCCAGCTCACCACAGGGGGCGCGGAACACCGGGGAGCTGTTTTTT. It translates to CASSPQGARNTGELFF.